One TCR beta chain is described in this entry. Which antigen it targets is not known. Base qualities are missing; no much larger clone stands one base away. For deep sequencing of PBMC libraries, mostly about 480 ng of input genomic DNA was used, and six replicates were run per sample. The immunoSEQ hsTCRbeta kit was used to prepare TCRbeta libraries, following the manufacturer's instructions. The finished libraries were brought together in one pool at 3 nM, which was then read using an Illumina NovaSeq 6000 S4 flow cell. As for the original processing: The immunoSEQ Analyzer handled quality control and preprocessing of the raw data. The analysis was limited to productive rearrangements, and each clonotype was defined by a unique CDR3 amino acid sequence. Repertoire clonality was estimated as the Gini-Simpson index, computed with the R package tcR. Student's t test was used to compare Gini indices, while Pearson correlation assessed associations with tumor size change. TCRdb took over this immuneACCESS table, retaining in-frame rearrangements with V and J assigned. Such tables are incomplete; in checked studies, under half of the missing clones stem from an unresolved V gene, and the remainder is unexplained. V and J calls plus clone size are reproduced from that table; the DNA served to infer D and trimming. The sample table records approximately 15,000 clones; around three quarters of these occur just once. The ten largest clones capture 2% to 2.5% of the sample.

The germline V gene supplies CDR1 SGHRS and CDR2 YFSETQ. After removal of 2 bases from V and 5 bases from J, the junction retains 7 bases not matched to a gene. The cysteine opens and the phenylalanine closes a CDR3 of 16 amino acids. Only the CDR3 DNA stays, 48 bases, in frame from base 1. The data stem from a study of neoadjuvant anti-PD-1 for oral cavity cancer (dated by TCRdb to about 2021). Some background on the complete study: Before curative-intent surgical resection, most patients were given three to four biweekly doses of nivolumab at 3 mg/kg. Patients without progression received a fourth nivolumab dose around day 43 and underwent definitive surgical resection on days 50-56. Under RECIST 1.1, patients with complete response, partial response or stable disease were classed as responders, and patients with progression were classed as non-responders. The parent correlative cohort included roughly 12 patients, with an approximately 31% response rate.

The time point tag for this specimen amounts to: after neoadjuvant nivolumab, at surgical resection. Patients had been newly diagnosed with stage II-IVA oral cavity squamous cell carcinoma, and no prior systemic or radiation treatment had been given to the patients. Everyone in the cohort had locally advanced, HPV-negative oral cavity squamous cell carcinoma. No culture maintenance or expansion was done, as the peripheral blood mononuclear cells went straight to analysis. Samples came from a longitudinal correlative study of a single-arm phase II trial of neoadjuvant nivolumab in oral cavity squamous cell carcinoma. Subject-matched pre- and post-treatment PBMCs and tumors from three responders and three non-responders were subjected to genomic DNA-based TCRbeta sequencing. Peripheral blood mononuclear cells were drawn once before nivolumab treatment and a second time after treatment, when surgery took place. The Maxwell RSC DNA from Cells kit was used to extract genomic DNA from PBMCs.

Paper-wide results and their limitations: After neoadjuvant nivolumab, significantly higher T cell clonality (Gini index) was found within PBMCs in non-responders than in responders. Only a few patients per response group were included in the TCR analyses, and the authors called for validation in larger cohorts. Higher pretreatment blood Treg/Th17 ratios correlated with higher pretreatment blood TCRbeta clonality and lower post-treatment tumor TCRbeta clonality.

The V and J genes are TRBV5-1 and TRBJ2-3; 11 bases in the junction line up with TRBD2. The receptor was derived from a person aged 35 to 85 with oral cavity squamous cell carcinoma. Here the sequenced sample was PBMCs, taken after nivolumab (anti-PD-1) treatment. The CDR3 has the sequence CASSFRLAGGGDTQYF. The DNA sequence is as follows: TGCGCCAGCAGCTTCCGCCTAGCGGGAGGTGGAGATACGCAGTATTTT. Joined to the reference TRBV5-1 and TRBJ2-3 proteins, this CDR3 gives the full variable domain: KAGVTQTPRYLIKTRGQQVTLSCSPISGHRSVSWYQQTPGQGLQFLFEYFSETQRNKGNFPGRFSGRQFSNSRSEMNVSTLELGDSALYLCASSFRLAGGGDTQYFGPGTRLTVL.